This TCR beta chain was identified in a study of ipilimumab plus nivolumab after autologous stem cell transplantation. Checkpoint therapy with ipilimumab 1 mg/kg began 14 to 28 days after transplant. This CDR3 contains 13 residues. Germline V CDR1 and CDR2: SGDLS, YYNGEE. The ends were cut back, 0 bases at V and 6 bases at J, with 10 bases in the middle. The assay was immunoSEQ multiplex PCR, and TCRdb's table has in-frame clones only and misses some. The sample records 15,000 or so clones, roughly 79% being singletons. The rearrangement uses TRBV9 and TRBJ2-7, with D uncertain. The receptor was isolated from a male donor with diffuse large B-cell lymphoma. Sequences were derived from PBMCs, sampled in a trial of ipilimumab plus nivolumab as post-transplant consolidation. CDR3 nucleotide sequence: TGTGCCAGCAGCGTAGGGTCGGGTGTCGAGCAGTACTTC. Translated: CASSVGSGVEQYF.